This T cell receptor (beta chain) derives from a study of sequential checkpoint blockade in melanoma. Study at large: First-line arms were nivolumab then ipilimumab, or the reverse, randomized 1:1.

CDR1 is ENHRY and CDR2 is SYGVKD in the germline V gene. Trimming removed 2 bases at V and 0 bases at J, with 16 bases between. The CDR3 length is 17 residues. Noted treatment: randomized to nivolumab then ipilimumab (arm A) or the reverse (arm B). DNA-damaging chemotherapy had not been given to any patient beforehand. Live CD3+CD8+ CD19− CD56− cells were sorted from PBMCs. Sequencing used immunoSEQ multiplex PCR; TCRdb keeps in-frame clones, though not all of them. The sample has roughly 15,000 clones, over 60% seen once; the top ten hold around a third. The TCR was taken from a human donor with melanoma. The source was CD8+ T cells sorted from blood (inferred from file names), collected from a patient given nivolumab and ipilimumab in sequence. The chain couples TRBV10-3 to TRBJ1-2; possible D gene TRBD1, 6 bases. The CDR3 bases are TGTGCCATCAGTGAGGAGATAACAGGGATTTCTAACTATGGCTACACCTTC. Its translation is CAISEEITGISNYGYTF.